These 28 T cell receptor beta chains originate from one sample sequenced in a study of shared clonotypes between healthy human individuals. Profiled with immunoSEQ multiplex PCR; TCRdb holds only in-frame clones, not every one. The data contain millions of clones, approximately 94% of them singletons. The sequencing input was naive CD4+ T cells sorted from blood. Noted subset: CD45RA+ positively selected. Source of these receptors: a man younger than 35 in good health.

V usage is TRBV6-5 and J usage is TRBJ2-7; D is perhaps TRBD1 (5 bases). CDR3 length: 13 residues. Trimming shortened V by 4 bases and J by 0 bases, and 7 bases separated the two germline ends. Germline CDR1 is MNHEY and CDR2 is SVGAGI. The CDR3 DNA reads as TGTGCCAGCAGTTCAGGGTACTCCTACGAGCAGTACTTC. It codes for CASSSGYSYEQYF.

V gene TRBV14 combines with J gene TRBJ2-7, with D hard to call. This CDR3 region has 13 residues. Trimming stripped 1 base from V and 3 bases from J, with 7 bases between. The germline V gene has CDR1 SGHDN and CDR2 FVKESK. CDR3: CASSQGRGYEQYF. The DNA for the CDR3 is TGTGCCAGCAGCCAAGGTAGAGGCTACGAGCAGTACTTC.

The V and J genes are TRBV18 and TRBJ2-3, with D hard to call. The CDR3 length is 13 residues. Germline V gene sequence: CDR1 KGHSH, CDR2 LQKENI. V lost 2 bases, J lost 9 bases, and 12 bases lay in between. The CDR3 reads CASSPSPFETQYF. The CDR3 DNA follows: TGTGCCAGCTCACCATCGCCGTTCGAAACGCAGTATTTT. Complete variable domain (other parts from reference TRBV18 and TRBJ2-3): NAGVMQNPRHLVRRRGQEARLRCSPMKGHSHVYWYRQLPEEGLKFMVYLQKENIIDESGMPKERFSAEFPKEGPSILRIQQVVRGDSAAYFCASSPSPFETQYFGPGTRLTVL.

The chain has TRBV6-5 and TRBJ1-6, with D unresolved. V shed 0 bases and J shed 8 bases, with 8 bases lying between them. The V gene's germline CDR1 is MNHEY and CDR2 SVGAGI. CDR3 length: 14 residues. The CDR3 region is CASSYSSRDSPLHF. CDR3 bases: TGTGCCAGCAGTTACTCGTCGAGAGATTCACCCCTCCACTTT.

This sequence joins TRBV25-1 and TRBJ1-5, with a tentative D call TRBD1 (6 bases). CDR1 and CDR2 (germline): MGHDK, SYGVNS. The CDR3 covers 16 residues. V lost 5 bases and J 2 bases, leaving 16 bases between the germline ends. The CDR3 bases are TGTGCCAGCAGTCCTGCGGGCAGGGGAGGCAATCAGCCCCAGCATTTT. Translating gives CASSPAGRGGNQPQHF.

The V gene is TRBV2, the J gene TRBJ2-1; TRBD1 might be the D (5 bases). The CDR3 has 15 residues. The germline gives CDR1 SNHLY, CDR2 FYNNEI. V was trimmed by 0 bases and J by 9 bases, leaving 15 bases between them. The CDR3 is CASSEAYVQGPEQFF. The CDR3 coding sequence is TGTGCCAGCAGTGAAGCGTATGTTCAGGGTCCTGAGCAGTTCTTC.

The chain carries TRBV28 and TRBJ2-5, with 13 nucleotides matching TRBD2. This CDR3 comprises 15 residues. Trimming at V came to 5 bases and at J to 5 bases, leaving 5 bases not matched to a gene. The V gene's germline CDR1 is MDHEN and CDR2 SYDVKM. CDR3: CASSTTSGGTETQYF. CDR3 bases: TGTGCCAGCAGTACGACTAGCGGGGGGACGGAGACCCAGTACTTC.

J is TRBJ2-6 and V is TRBV18, with D perhaps being TRBD1 or TRBD2 (5 bases each). The CDR3 is 17 residues long. Germline-derived CDR1 and CDR2 are KGHSH and LQKENI. The germline V and J ends were trimmed by 2 bases and 4 bases, with 15 bases remaining between them. CDR3 DNA sequence: TGTGCCAGCTCACCAAGTGTGGCAGGGACCGGGGCCAACGTCCTGACTTTC. This sequence encodes CASSPSVAGTGANVLTF.

The chain uses TRBV23-1 and TRBJ1-2; TRBD1 is a possible D gene (5 bases). TRBV23-1 is classed as an ORF, of uncertain function. This CDR3 is built from 17 residues. V lost 7 bases, J lost 4 bases, and 25 bases lay in between. In DNA form, the CDR3 reads TGCGCCAGCAAAGAAGAGGAGGGTCGGGGCCTTCCCTATGGCTACACCTTC. This encodes CASKEEEGRGLPYGYTF.

The J gene is TRBJ2-2, the V gene TRBV9; 9 bases align to TRBD1. The trim removed 4 bases at V and 6 bases at J, leaving 10 bases unmatched. In germline, CDR1 is SGDLS, CDR2 YYNGEE. CDR3 length equals 16 residues. The CDR3 sequence: CASSIRDRVLAGELFF. The CDR3 DNA is TGTGCCAGCAGCATCCGGGACAGGGTGTTAGCCGGGGAGCTGTTTTTT. The full variable domain, rest sourced from reference TRBV9 and TRBJ2-2, is DSGVTQTPKHLITATGQRVTLRCSPRSGDLSVYWYQQSLDQGLQFLIQYYNGEERAKGNILERFSAQQFPDLHSELNLSSLELGDSALYFCASSIRDRVLAGELFFGEGSRLTVL.

This clone was counted between two and nine times. The gene calls are TRBV2 and TRBJ1-1; the D is unclear. With 4 bases removed from V and 0 bases from J, the gap between germline ends came to 9 bases. Germline CDR1 and CDR2: SNHLY and FYNNEI. This CDR3 is 14 amino acids long. The CDR3 protein is CASSGTQMNTEAFF. The CDR3 DNA reads as TGTGCCAGCAGTGGGACCCAGATGAACACTGAAGCTTTCTTT.

A remark on this clone: At the DNA level, this CDR3 is encoded by other sequences in the same sample as well. The chain recombines TRBV27 with TRBJ1-2; 9 bases match TRBD1. After removal of 4 bases from V and 5 bases from J, the junction contained 2 bases not matched to a gene. The germline V gene encodes CDR1 MNHEY and CDR2 SMNVEV (reference sequence). The CDR3 is made up of 13 amino acids. The CDR3 bases are TGTGCCAGCAGTTCGACAGGGGGATATGGCTACACCTTC. Its protein product is CASSSTGGYGYTF.

The chain links TRBV7-9 to TRBJ1-5, with 8 positions matching TRBD1. CDR3 length: 17 amino acids. The V and J ends lost 5 bases and 4 bases, in that order; junction bases with no gene match: 13. CDR1 and CDR2 (germline): SEHNR, FQNEAQ (reference sequence). In DNA form, the CDR3 reads TGTGCCAGCAGCCAAGGGGGAGGACAGGGATTAAATCAGCCCCAGCATTTT. Amino acids: CASSQGGGQGLNQPQHF. Using reference TRBV7-9 and TRBJ1-5 for the parts outside the CDR3, the full variable domain is DTGVSQNPRHKITKRGQNVTFRCDPISEHNRLYWYRQTLGQGPEFLTYFQNEAQLEKSRLLSDRFSAERPKGSFSTLEIQRTEQGDSAMYLCASSQGGGQGLNQPQHFGDGTRLSIL.

The V gene is TRBV6-1, the J gene TRBJ2-1; D is tentatively TRBD1 or TRBD2 (5 bases each). This CDR3 contains 14 residues. V dropped 1 base and J dropped 10 bases, with 14 bases sitting between them. Per the germline V gene, CDR1 is MNHNS and CDR2 is SASEGT. This CDR3 reads CASSEVSSWGEQFF. The CDR3 nucleotides are TGTGCCAGCAGTGAAGTTTCTAGCTGGGGGGAGCAGTTCTTC.

The CDR3 sequence is CSVPRDRGYEQYF. CDR3 in DNA: TGCAGCGTTCCTAGGGACAGGGGCTACGAGCAGTACTTC. V gene TRBV29-1 combines with J gene TRBJ2-7, with 10 bases fitting TRBD1. This CDR3 has 13 amino acids. V lost 5 bases and J lost 3; bases outside the gene matches: 4. The V gene's germline CDR1 is SQVTM and CDR2 ANQGSEA.

This clone was found once. This sequence joins TRBV5-1 and TRBJ1-2, with TRBD1 matching over 7 bases. The CDR3 runs to 12 residues. From germline, CDR1 is SGHRS and CDR2 YFSETQ. The ends lost 0 bases at V and 11 bases at J; junction bases unmatched: 4. Written as DNA, the CDR3 is TGCGCCAGCAGCTTGGTGCAGGGGGAATACACCTTC. This codes for CASSLVQGEYTF.

This chain connects TRBV4-1 to TRBJ1-1; TRBD1 matches at 7 bases. This CDR3 has 15 amino acids. Germline-derived CDR1 and CDR2 are MGHRA and YSYEKL. The V and J ends lost 1 base and 1 base, in that order; junction bases with no gene match: 3. The CDR3 DNA reads TGCGCCAGCAGCCAAGGACAGGGCCGGAACACTGAAGCTTTCTTT. Amino acid sequence: CASSQGQGRNTEAFF.

This chain uses TRBV28 with TRBJ1-4; D ambiguous. The CDR3 totals 11 residues. Trimming took off 6 bases at V and 14 bases at J, with 13 bases between the two ends. Germline loops: CDR1 MDHEN, CDR2 SYDVKM. Here the CDR3 DNA reads TGTGCCAGCAGCACCGGGCTCCCTCTGTTTTTT. Its translation is CASSTGLPLFF. Filled out from reference TRBV28 and TRBJ1-4, the complete variable domain reads DVKVTQSSRYLVKRTGEKVFLECVQDMDHENMFWYRQDPGLGLRLIYFSYDVKMKEKGDIPEGYSVSREKKERFSLILESASTNQTSMYLCASSTGLPLFFGSGTQLSVL.

The V call is TRBV4-1, the J call TRBJ2-2; D uncertain. The CDR3 runs 15 residues. V lost 3 bases and J lost 2, with 10 bases in between. CDR1 and CDR2 (germline): MGHRA, YSYEKL. Here the CDR3 DNA reads TGCGCCAGCAGCCAGGGATCGATAAACACCGGGGAGCTGTTTTTT. It codes for CASSQGSINTGELFF.

The chain is built from TRBV6-1 and TRBJ2-3, with no clear D. The CDR3 runs to 12 residues. V shed 5 bases and J shed 5 bases, with 8 bases lying between them. Germline loops: CDR1 MNHNS, CDR2 SASEGT. CDR3 coding DNA: TGTGCCAGCAGTAGCCAGAGAGATACGCAGTATTTT. Protein sequence: CASSSQRDTQYF.

The chain combines TRBV6-5 with TRBJ1-2; D is uncertain. Trimming removed 4 bases from V and 0 bases from J, with 15 bases in between. Per the germline V gene, CDR1 is MNHEY and CDR2 is SVGAGI. There are 16 residues in the CDR3. DNA of the CDR3: TGTGCCAGCAGTTCCTCACGGCCAGTCTCTAACTATGGCTACACCTTC. It codes for CASSSSRPVSNYGYTF.

The genes are TRBV18 and TRBJ2-7; 7 bases align to TRBD2. CDR1 KGHSH and CDR2 LQKENI come from the germline V gene. The CDR3 is 15 amino acids. V was pared by 0 bases and J by 5 bases, with 7 bases of the junction left unmatched. CDR3 sequence reads: CASSPPGGRVDEQYF. The CDR3 DNA sequence: TGTGCCAGCTCACCACCGGGAGGGCGCGTCGACGAGCAGTACTTC. Filled out from reference TRBV18 and TRBJ2-7, the complete variable domain reads NAGVMQNPRHLVRRRGQEARLRCSPMKGHSHVYWYRQLPEEGLKFMVYLQKENIIDESGMPKERFSAEFPKEGPSILRIQQVVRGDSAAYFCASSPPGGRVDEQYFGPGTRLTVT.

Note on this clone: At one of its ends the junction is not consistent with the germline gene, which may arise from a read error. The chain has TRBV7-2 and TRBJ2-7; 11 bases match TRBD2. The CDR3 has 15 amino acids. Germline V gene sequence: CDR1 SGHTA, CDR2 FQGNSA. The CDR3 DNA sequence: TGTGTCAGCAGCGTACTAGCGGGGGACTCCTACGAGCAGTACTTC. This translates into CVSSVLAGDSYEQYF.

The chain recombines TRBV21-1 with TRBJ2-1; the D call of TRBD2 is as the table states it, not checked on the DNA. TRBV21-1 is labeled a pseudogene. The CDR3 has 17 residues. This CDR3 reads CASSKGVKRYPTSEQFF. The CDR3 region has the DNA TGTGCCAGCAGCAAAGGGGTAAAGCGATACCCCACCAGTGAGCAGTTCTTC.

This clone was observed a single time. This chain joins TRBV5-1 and TRBJ1-1; D remains ambiguous. Trimming cost V 0 bases and J 1 base, with 16 bases left between them. Germline lookup yields CDR1 SGHRS and CDR2 YFSETQ. The CDR3 contains 17 residues. This CDR3 is CASSLEVVFGRNTEAFF. CDR3 DNA: TGCGCCAGCAGCTTGGAAGTTGTGTTCGGAAGGAACACTGAAGCTTTCTTT.

This clone was counted once. The chain has TRBV4-2 and TRBJ2-3; 8 bases fit TRBD2. The CDR3 is 17 residues long. Trimming took 0 bases from V and 2 from J; bases not matched to a gene: 7. Looked up from germline, CDR1 is LGHNA and CDR2 is YNFKEQ. CDR3 sequence reads: CASSQDPGGAITDTQYF. The CDR3 region has the DNA TGTGCCAGCAGCCAAGATCCCGGGGGGGCTATCACAGATACGCAGTATTTT.

This chain uses TRBV6-5 with TRBJ1-2, with D unclear. CDR1 is MNHEY and CDR2 is SVGAGI in the germline V gene. V was clipped by 2 bases and J by 5 bases, with 15 bases between them. The CDR3 contains 15 residues. In nucleotides, the CDR3 is TGTGCCAGCAGTTACAACGAGGGCGGAAAATATGGCTACACCTTC. Translation: CASSYNEGGKYGYTF.

V is TRBV7-9 and J is TRBJ2-3; no clear D gene. Germline CDR1 and CDR2: SEHNR and FQNEAQ (reference sequence). V lost 5 bases and J 2 bases, leaving 11 bases between the germline ends. The CDR3 extends over 14 amino acids. The CDR3 nucleotides read TGTGCCAGCAGCCCCCCCCAGGCCACAGATACGCAGTATTTT. Residues: CASSPPQATDTQYF.